This T cell receptor beta chain came from a study of cytomegalovirus exposure and HLA in healthy donors. General observations from the study: Cytomegalovirus-associated status was assigned to around 160 TCR beta chains. Reported performance of the classifier showed diagnosis of cytomegalovirus status with high specificity and sensitivity. Among donors in an Asian-associated ancestry cluster, a later analysis reportedly found fewer N-insertions than the roughly 700-donor mean.

A word on this clone: Its target is not known.

The CDR3 is 14 amino acids. V was shortened by 4 bases and J by 0 bases, with 10 bases between the two germline ends. The germline CDR1 and CDR2 sequences are LGHNA and YNFKEQ. PCR employed 60 Vbeta and 13 Jbeta primers. The table came from immunoSEQ multiplex PCR; TCRdb's copy has only in-frame clones and leaves some out. The sample has roughly 64,000 clones, and its top ten clones hold roughly 4%. The genes are TRBV4-2 and TRBJ2-7; D is possibly TRBD2 (6 bases). This TCR came from a woman between 18 and 29 years old in good health and CMV-seronegative. The sequenced sample was PBMCs. The CDR3 reads CASSLRGNSYEQYF. The CDR3 DNA follows: TGTGCCAGCAGCCTTCGGGGGAACTCCTACGAGCAGTACTTC.